This T cell receptor (beta chain) originates from a study of blood T cell repertoires in COVID-19. Overall study context: Specimens from acute and convalescent COVID-19 originated in the United States, Italy and Spain. The cDNA or gDNA used as material had been derived from T cells, B-cell-depleted T cells, or PBMCs.

Per the authors' pipeline: Nucleated cell number was recorded as an estimate derived from reference gene primer amplification. TCRdb keeps only in-frame clones here, not all; method: immunoSEQ multiplex PCR. From that table come the V and J calls and clone size; the DNA was used to work out D and trimming. In the table there are 270,000 or so clones, 85% to 90% of which are singletons. This clonotype was obtained from a human donor in a cohort sampled during active COVID-19. The sample taken for sequencing was peripheral blood.

The CDR3, as DNA: TGTGCCAGCGGCCGGAGCGGTAGCGAGCAGTACTTC. Translated, it gives CASGRSGSEQYF. The chain links TRBV12-3 or TRBV12-4 to TRBJ2-7; a weak D match, TRBD2 (5 bases). CDR3 length equals 12 residues. V dropped 8 bases and J dropped 6 bases, with 14 bases sitting between them.